One sample yielded the 23 T cell receptor beta chains listed below, sequenced in a study of cytomegalovirus exposure and HLA in healthy donors. Both 60 Vbeta primers and 13 Jbeta primers went into the PCR. Profiled with immunoSEQ multiplex PCR; TCRdb holds only in-frame clones, not every one. The repertoire holds about 90,000 clones, with approximately 78% as singletons. The sample comprised PBMCs. These receptors originate from a woman between 40 and 55 years old in good health and CMV-seropositive.

The J gene is TRBJ1-3, the V gene TRBV11-3; D perhaps matches TRBD1 (5 bases). Germline V gives CDR1 SGHNT, CDR2 YENEEA. Deletions cut 4 bases from V and 0 bases from J, with 10 bases between. The CDR3 spans 15 residues. The CDR3 reads CASSSQGPSGNTIYF. In DNA form, the CDR3 reads TGTGCCAGCAGCTCCCAGGGCCCCTCTGGAAACACCATATATTTT. Full variable domain (remainder filled in from reference TRBV11-3 and TRBJ1-3): EAGVVQSPRYKIIEKKQPVAFWCNPISGHNTLYWYLQNLGQGPELLIRYENEEAVDDSQLPKDRFSAERLKGVDSTLKIQPAELGDSAVYLCASSSQGPSGNTIYFGEGSWLTVV.

The rearrangement joins TRBV5-5 to TRBJ1-1; D uncertain. There are 13 residues in the CDR3. V was cut by 2 bases and J by 11 bases, with 16 bases left in between. Germline values: CDR1 SGHKS, CDR2 YYEKEE (reference sequence). CDR3 region: CASSFLSRPGAFF. The CDR3, as DNA: TGTGCCAGCAGCTTCCTATCTAGACCTGGGGCTTTCTTT. Filled out from reference TRBV5-5 and TRBJ1-1, the complete variable domain reads DAGVTQSPTHLIKTRGQQVTLRCSPISGHKSVSWYQQVLGQGPQFIFQYYEKEERGRGNFPDRFSARQFPNYSSELNVNALLLGDSALYLCASSFLSRPGAFFGQGTRLTVV.

Comment on this clone: This CDR3 is also generated by other DNA sequences in the sample. This chain links TRBV5-1 with TRBJ2-1; 8 bases match TRBD2. J gave up 3 bases and V 4 bases, and 3 bases lay outside the gene matches. This CDR3 spans 14 amino acids. Germline CDR1 SGHRS, CDR2 YFSETQ. This CDR3 is CASSSAGGYNEQFF. For the CDR3, the DNA is TGCGCCAGCAGCAGCGCGGGAGGCTACAATGAGCAGTTCTTC.

The chain couples TRBV2 to TRBJ2-2; D is unresolved. The V end lost 6 bases, the J end lost 2 bases, and 7 bases lay between the germline ends. The germline V gene has CDR1 SNHLY and CDR2 FYNNEI. The length of the CDR3 is 13 residues. This CDR3 reads CASSGSNTGELFF. The CDR3 DNA is TGTGCCAGCAGCGGGTCAAACACCGGGGAGCTGTTTTTT.

The chain combines TRBV9 with TRBJ2-1; a weak D match, TRBD2 (5 bases). Per the germline V gene, CDR1 is SGDLS and CDR2 is YYNGEE. The germline V and J ends were trimmed by 0 bases and 6 bases, with 7 bases remaining between them. This CDR3 spans 13 amino acids. CDR3 in amino acids: CASSVALVNEQFF. CDR3 nucleotides: TGTGCCAGCAGCGTAGCACTAGTCAATGAGCAGTTCTTC.

Concerning this clone itself: One junction end disagrees with the germline gene, perhaps due to a read error. CDR3 residues: CASSQIGPGDQYF. The CDR3 DNA sequence: TGTGCCAGCAGCCAGATTGGGCCCGGGGACCAGTACTTC. The chain is built from TRBV4-1 and TRBJ2-5; maybe TRBD2 (5 bases). There are 13 residues in the CDR3. In germline, CDR1 is MGHRA, CDR2 YSYEKL.

The chain combines TRBV6-6 with TRBJ2-7; 7 bases fit TRBD1. This CDR3 spans 11 amino acids. Germline lookup yields CDR1 MNHNY and CDR2 SVGAGI (reference sequence). With 10 bases clipped from V and 3 bases from J, the junction kept 3 bases outside the gene matches. Written as DNA, the CDR3 is TGTGCCACCCGGGACAGCTACGAGCAGTACTTC. Its protein product is CATRDSYEQYF.

The V gene is TRBV9, the J gene TRBJ2-1, with 8 bases lining up with TRBD1. V shed 3 bases and J 9 bases; nucleotides not matched to a gene: 14. The CDR3 is made up of 16 amino acids. The germline V gene encodes CDR1 SGDLS and CDR2 YYNGEE. CDR3 nucleotide sequence: TGTGCCAGCAGCGCAGGGGGCCAGACTAGAAGATCTGAGCAGTTCTTC. Amino acids: CASSAGGQTRRSEQFF.

The rearrangement uses TRBV4-2 and TRBJ2-1, with 10 bases identical to TRBD2. CDR1 is LGHNA and CDR2 is YNFKEQ in the germline V gene. J was trimmed by 4 bases and V by 3 bases; bases with no gene match: 6. CDR3 length: 16 residues. CDR3 protein: CASSQLGTSAYNEQFF. Written as DNA, the CDR3 is TGTGCCAGCAGCCAGCTCGGGACTAGCGCGTACAATGAGCAGTTCTTC.

The V and J genes are TRBV9 and TRBJ2-1, with D uncertain. Germline V CDR1 and CDR2: SGDLS, YYNGEE. The V end was cut by 2 bases, the J end by 0 bases, with 12 bases between. The CDR3 contains 16 residues. The CDR3 region is CASSVRHPSSYNEQFF. In nucleotides, the CDR3 is TGTGCCAGCAGCGTGAGGCATCCTAGCTCCTACAATGAGCAGTTCTTC.

The V gene is TRBV10-3, the J gene TRBJ1-3; D is unclear. The germline V gene encodes CDR1 ENHRY and CDR2 SYGVKD. CDR3 size: 15 residues. V was cut by 2 bases and J by 0 bases, with 8 bases left in between. CDR3: CAISEQAISGNTIYF. In DNA, the CDR3 is TGTGCCATCAGTGAGCAGGCCATCTCTGGAAACACCATATATTTT.

J is TRBJ2-5 and V is TRBV21-1; TRBD1 is the table's D call and was not checked against the DNA. TRBV21-1 constitutes a pseudogene. The CDR3 extends over 15 amino acids. CDR3 in DNA: TGTGCCAGCAGCAAAAAAACAGGGACGCGGGAGACCCAGTACTTC. The encoded protein is CASSKKTGTRETQYF.

Only a few counts were recorded for this clone. The chain carries TRBV7-9 and TRBJ2-1; no firm D call. CDR1 SEHNR and CDR2 FQNEAQ come from the germline V gene (reference sequence). The V and J ends lost 1 base and 6 bases respectively, with 4 bases between them. The CDR3 has 12 residues. CDR3 DNA sequence: TGTGCCAGCAGCTTAGTCGGCAATGAGCAGTTCTTC. It translates to CASSLVGNEQFF.

The rearrangement joins TRBV20-1 to TRBJ2-7; a weak D match, TRBD1 (5 bases). The CDR3 is 11 residues long. The germline CDR1 and CDR2 sequences are DFQATT and SNEGSKA (reference sequence). Trimming cost V 6 bases and J 4 bases, with 10 bases left between them. CDR3 DNA sequence: TGCAGTGCCCCGGACATATACGAGCAGTACTTC. Its protein product is CSAPDIYEQYF.

This clone was counted a few times. The chain recombines TRBV5-1 with TRBJ2-7; TRBD1 matches 8 bases. Germline V gene lookup returns CDR1 SGHRS and CDR2 YFSETQ. The CDR3 has 14 amino acids. The V and J ends lost 3 bases and 3 bases, in that order; junction bases with no gene match: 5. The CDR3 DNA follows: TGCGCCAGCAGCTACAACAGGGGGGACTACGAGCAGTACTTC. This codes for CASSYNRGDYEQYF. Complete variable domain (other parts from reference TRBV5-1 and TRBJ2-7): KAGVTQTPRYLIKTRGQQVTLSCSPISGHRSVSWYQQTPGQGLQFLFEYFSETQRNKGNFPGRFSGRQFSNSRSEMNVSTLELGDSALYLCASSYNRGDYEQYFGPGTRLTVT.

This clone turned up a few times. The chain uses TRBV5-1 and TRBJ2-1; D unclear. CDR1 and CDR2 (germline): SGHRS, YFSETQ. Trimming removed 0 bases from V and 8 bases from J, with 9 bases in between. This CDR3 has 13 residues. CDR3 protein: CASSLGFADEQFF. The CDR3 DNA is TGCGCCAGCAGCTTGGGGTTCGCGGATGAGCAGTTCTTC.

This chain uses TRBV4-3 with TRBJ2-1; 8 nucleotides line up with TRBD2. The germline CDR1 and CDR2 sequences are LGHNA and YSLEER. The CDR3 covers 15 residues. V trimming: 1 base; J trimming: 9 bases; junction bases outside the gene matches: 8. As DNA, the CDR3 is TGCGCCAGCAGCCAAGGTAGCGGGACCCTCGGTGAGCAGTTCTTC. Translating gives CASSQGSGTLGEQFF.

This clone has only a few counts. This sequence joins TRBV6-1 and TRBJ1-5; no clear D gene. The CDR3 covers 14 residues. The germline gives CDR1 MNHNS, CDR2 SASEGT. V dropped 4 bases and J dropped 1 base, with 8 bases sitting between them. CDR3 in DNA: TGTGCCAGCAGTGTTTACACGAGCAATCAGCCCCAGCATTTT. Translated: CASSVYTSNQPQHF.

The chain couples TRBV5-4 to TRBJ2-1, with TRBD2 matching 12 bases. CDR3 size: 16 residues. The V and J ends lost 2 bases and 8 bases, in that order; junction bases with no gene match: 8. Per the germline V gene, CDR1 is SGHNT and CDR2 is YYREEE (reference sequence). CDR3 nucleotide sequence: TGTGCCAGCAGCTTCCGGCTAGCGGGAGGGCTCGATGAGCAGTTCTTC. Protein: CASSFRLAGGLDEQFF.

The count of this clone is one. In DNA form, the CDR3 reads TGTGCCAGCAGCCCTACAGGGGACACGTTCTATGGCTACACCTTC. Amino acid sequence: CASSPTGDTFYGYTF. V usage is TRBV4-2 and J usage is TRBJ1-2; 7 bases align to TRBD1. V shed 4 bases, J shed 4 bases, and the junction held 9 bases outside the gene matches. The germline gives CDR1 LGHNA, CDR2 YNFKEQ. The CDR3 is made up of 15 amino acids.

This clone was counted once. The chain employs TRBV29-1 and TRBJ1-3; D is perhaps TRBD1 (6 bases). The CDR3 covers 13 residues. Germline loops: CDR1 SQVTM, CDR2 ANQGSEA. V gave up 4 bases and J gave up 4 bases, with 11 bases separating them. CDR3 sequence (DNA): TGCAGCGTTGTTCAGGGGCCAGGAAACACCATATATTTT. Its protein is CSVVQGPGNTIYF.

V gene TRBV25-1 combines with J gene TRBJ2-1; 10 bases are a match to TRBD1. The germline V gene has CDR1 MGHDK and CDR2 SYGVNS. The CDR3 contains 14 residues. Germline trimming cut 4 bases from V and 7 bases from J; bases unmatched to any gene: 4. The CDR3 DNA reads TGTGCCAGCAGTGCCAGGACAGGGGGGAATGAGCAGTTCTTC. It is translated as CASSARTGGNEQFF.

This clone was seen once. The V call is TRBV21-1, the J call TRBJ1-4; TRBD1 is the table's D call, not checked against the DNA. TRBV21-1 is termed a pseudogene. This CDR3 is built from 15 residues. The CDR3 loop reads CASSKERGTNEKLFF. The DNA of the CDR3 is TGTGCCAGCAGCAAAGAAAGGGGAACTAATGAAAAACTGTTTTTT.